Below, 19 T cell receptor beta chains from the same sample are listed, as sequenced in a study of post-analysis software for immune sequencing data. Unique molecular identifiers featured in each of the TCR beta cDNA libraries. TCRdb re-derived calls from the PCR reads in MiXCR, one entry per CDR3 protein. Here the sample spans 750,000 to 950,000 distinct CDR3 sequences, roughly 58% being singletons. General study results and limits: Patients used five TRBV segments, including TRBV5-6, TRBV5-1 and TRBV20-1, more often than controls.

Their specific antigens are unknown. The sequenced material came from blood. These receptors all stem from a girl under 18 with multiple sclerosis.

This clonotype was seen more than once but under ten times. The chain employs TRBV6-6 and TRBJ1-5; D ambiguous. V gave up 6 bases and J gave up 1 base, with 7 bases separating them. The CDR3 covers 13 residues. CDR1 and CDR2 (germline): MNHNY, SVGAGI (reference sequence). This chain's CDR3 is CASSPSSNQPQHF. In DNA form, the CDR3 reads TGTGCCAGCAGCCCCTCAAGCAATCAGCCCCAGCATTTT.

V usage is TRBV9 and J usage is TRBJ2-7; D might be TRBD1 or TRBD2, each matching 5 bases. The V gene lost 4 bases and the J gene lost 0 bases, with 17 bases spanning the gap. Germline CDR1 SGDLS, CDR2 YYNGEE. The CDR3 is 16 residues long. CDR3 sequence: CASSPMGEVFSYEQYF. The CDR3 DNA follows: TGTGCCAGCAGCCCCATGGGGGAAGTCTTCTCCTACGAGCAGTACTTC. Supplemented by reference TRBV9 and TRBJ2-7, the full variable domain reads DSGVTQTPKHLITATGQRVTLRCSPRSGDLSVYWYQQSLDQGLQFLIQYYNGEERAKGNILERFSAQQFPDLHSELNLSSLELGDSALYFCASSPMGEVFSYEQYFGPGTRLTVT.

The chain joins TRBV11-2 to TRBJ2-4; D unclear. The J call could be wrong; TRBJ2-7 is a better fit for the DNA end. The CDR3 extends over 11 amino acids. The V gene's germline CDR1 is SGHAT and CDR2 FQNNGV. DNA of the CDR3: TGTGCCAGCAGCTTCATTAGCGAGCAGTACTTC. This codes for CASSFISEQYF.

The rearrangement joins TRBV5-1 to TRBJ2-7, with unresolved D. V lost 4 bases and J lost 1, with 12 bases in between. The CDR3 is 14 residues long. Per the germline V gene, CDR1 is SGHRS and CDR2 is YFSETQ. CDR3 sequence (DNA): TGCGCCAGCAGCGGCGAAATGGCGTCCTACGAGCAGTACTTC. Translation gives CASSGEMASYEQYF.

DNA of the CDR3: TGCAGTGCTAGAGATCGCACAGGGAATCAGCCCCAGCATTTT. Protein product: CSARDRTGNQPQHF. The chain has TRBV20-1 and TRBJ1-5, with D perhaps TRBD1 (6 bases). Per the germline V gene, CDR1 is DFQATT and CDR2 is SNEGSKA (reference sequence). The germline V and J ends were trimmed by 0 bases and 4 bases, with 10 bases remaining between them. The length of the CDR3 is 14 residues.

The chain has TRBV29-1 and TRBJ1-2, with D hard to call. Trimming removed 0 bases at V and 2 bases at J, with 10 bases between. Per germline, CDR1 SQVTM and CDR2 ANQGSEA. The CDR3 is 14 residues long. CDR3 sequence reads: CSVEDLGRNYGYTF. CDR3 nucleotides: TGCAGCGTTGAAGACCTTGGACGGAACTATGGCTACACCTTC.

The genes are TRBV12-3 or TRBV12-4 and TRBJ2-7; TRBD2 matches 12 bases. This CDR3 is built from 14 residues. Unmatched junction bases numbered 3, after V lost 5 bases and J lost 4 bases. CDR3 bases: TGTGCCAGCAGTCGACTAGCGGGAGTGTACGAGCAGTACTTC. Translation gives CASSRLAGVYEQYF.

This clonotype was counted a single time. The chain's CDR3 is CASSRGRLAGGYNEQFF. The CDR3 DNA reads TGCGCCAGCAGCCGGGGTAGGCTAGCGGGGGGCTACAATGAGCAGTTCTTC. V and J are TRBV5-1 and TRBJ2-1; 11 positions agree with TRBD2. The CDR3 length is 17 residues. Trimming at V came to 4 bases and at J to 3 bases, leaving 9 bases not matched to a gene. Germline values: CDR1 SGHRS, CDR2 YFSETQ.

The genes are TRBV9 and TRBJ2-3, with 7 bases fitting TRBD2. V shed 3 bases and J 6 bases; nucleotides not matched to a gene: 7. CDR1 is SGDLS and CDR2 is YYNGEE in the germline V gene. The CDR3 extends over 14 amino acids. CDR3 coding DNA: TGTGCCAGCAGCGGAGCGGGGCGGAGTGATACGCAGTATTTT. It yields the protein CASSGAGRSDTQYF.

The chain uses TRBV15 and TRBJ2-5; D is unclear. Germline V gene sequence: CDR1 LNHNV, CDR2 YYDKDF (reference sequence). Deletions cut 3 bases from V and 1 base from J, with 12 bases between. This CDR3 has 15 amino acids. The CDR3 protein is CATSRAKAFQETQYF. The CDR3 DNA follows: TGTGCCACCAGCAGGGCGAAGGCCTTCCAAGAGACCCAGTACTTC.

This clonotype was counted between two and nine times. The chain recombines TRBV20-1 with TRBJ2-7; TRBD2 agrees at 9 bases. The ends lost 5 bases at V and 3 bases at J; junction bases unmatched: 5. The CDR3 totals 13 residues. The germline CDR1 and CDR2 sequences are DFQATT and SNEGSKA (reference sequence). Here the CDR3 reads CSASQTSGYEQYF. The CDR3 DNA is TGCAGTGCTTCCCAGACTAGCGGCTACGAGCAGTACTTC.

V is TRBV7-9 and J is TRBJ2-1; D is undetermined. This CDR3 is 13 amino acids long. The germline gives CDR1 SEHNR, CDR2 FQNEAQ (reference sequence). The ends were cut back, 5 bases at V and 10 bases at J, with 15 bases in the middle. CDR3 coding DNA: TGTGCCAGCAGCCCGAGGCTCGAAAGGGAGCAGTTCTTC. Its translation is CASSPRLEREQFF.

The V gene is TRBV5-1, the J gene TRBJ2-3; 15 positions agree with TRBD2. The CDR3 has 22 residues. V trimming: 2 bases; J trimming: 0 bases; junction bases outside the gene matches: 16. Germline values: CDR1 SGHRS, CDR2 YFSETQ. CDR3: CASSFGRSGTSGRPMSTDTQYF. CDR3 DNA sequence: TGCGCCAGCAGCTTCGGGCGTTCCGGGACTAGCGGGAGGCCCATGAGCACAGATACGCAGTATTTT.

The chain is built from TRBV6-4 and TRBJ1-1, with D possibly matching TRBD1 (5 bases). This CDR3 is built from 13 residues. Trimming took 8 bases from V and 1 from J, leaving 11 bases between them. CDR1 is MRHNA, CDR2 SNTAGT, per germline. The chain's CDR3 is CASSRGWNTEAFF. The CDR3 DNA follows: TGTGCCAGCTCAAGGGGCTGGAACACTGAAGCTTTCTTT.

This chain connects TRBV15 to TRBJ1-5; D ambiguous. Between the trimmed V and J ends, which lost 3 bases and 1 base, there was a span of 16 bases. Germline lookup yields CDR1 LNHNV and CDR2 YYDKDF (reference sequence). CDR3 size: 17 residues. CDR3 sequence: CATSSAPGGKSNQPQHF. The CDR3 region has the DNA TGTGCCACCAGCAGCGCCCCCGGCGGGAAGAGCAATCAGCCCCAGCATTTT. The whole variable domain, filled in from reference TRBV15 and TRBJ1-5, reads DAMVIQNPRYQVTQFGKPVTLSCSQTLNHNVMYWYQQKSSQAPKLLFHYYDKDFNNEADTPDNFQSRRPNTSFCFLDIRSPGLGDTAMYLCATSSAPGGKSNQPQHFGDGTRLSIL.

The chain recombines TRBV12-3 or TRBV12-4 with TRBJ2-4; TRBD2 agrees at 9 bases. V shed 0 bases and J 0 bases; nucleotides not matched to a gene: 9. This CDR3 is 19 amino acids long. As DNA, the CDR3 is TGTGCCAGCAGTTTAGCGGTTTTAGCGGGGGCCCTAGCCAAAAACATTCAGTACTTC. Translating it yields CASSLAVLAGALAKNIQYF.

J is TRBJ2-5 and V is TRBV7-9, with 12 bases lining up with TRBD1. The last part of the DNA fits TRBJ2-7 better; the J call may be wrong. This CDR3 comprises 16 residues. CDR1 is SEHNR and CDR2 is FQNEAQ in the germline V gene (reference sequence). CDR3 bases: TGTGCCAGCAGCAGACACCGGGACAGGGGGCATTACGAGCAGTACTTC. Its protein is CASSRHRDRGHYEQYF.

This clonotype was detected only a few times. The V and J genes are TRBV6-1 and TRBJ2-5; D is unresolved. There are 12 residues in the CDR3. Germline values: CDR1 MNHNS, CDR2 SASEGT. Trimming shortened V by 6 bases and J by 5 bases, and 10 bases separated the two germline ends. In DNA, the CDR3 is TGTGCCAGCAGCGCCTTCTTTGAGACCCAGTACTTC. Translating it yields CASSAFFETQYF.

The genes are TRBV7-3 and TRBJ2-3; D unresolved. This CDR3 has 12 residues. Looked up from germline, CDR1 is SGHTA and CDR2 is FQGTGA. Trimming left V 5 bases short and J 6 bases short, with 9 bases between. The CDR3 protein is CASSRTGDTQYF. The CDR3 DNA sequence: TGTGCCAGCAGCCGCACCGGGGATACGCAGTATTTT.